A selection of T cell receptor beta chains follows, all from one sample in a study of PD-L1 blockade in urothelial cancer. The data were produced by immunoSEQ multiplex PCR, yet TCRdb's version contains in-frame clones alone and is incomplete. The table includes 70,000 to 75,000 clones, less than 90% detected once. The sequences come from PBMCs, collected around atezolizumab (anti-PD-L1) treatment. The origin of the receptors is a man in his 60s with urothelial cancer. The CDR3 runs from the conserved cysteine through the conserved F or W. The D gene is left open where the match is weak. A row's size may be missing; if present it is once, few, many or a size class.

>14|TRBV9|TRBJ1-1|TRBD1|once
CASSVEGQGAGAFF
TGTGCCAGCAGCGTAGAAGGACAGGGGGCTGGGGCTTTCTTT
>16|TRBV7-9|TRBJ2-7|TRBD1|once
CASSLMGQGASLEQYF
TGTGCCAGCAGCTTAATGGGACAGGGGGCGTCTCTCGAGCAGTACTTC
>14|TRBV5-4|TRBJ1-2|TRBD1|-
CASSFGQGQNGYTF
TGTGCCAGCAGCTTCGGACAGGGACAGAACGGCTACACCTTC
>14|TRBV5-1|TRBJ2-1|-|-
CASSLGQTYNEQFF
TGCGCCAGCAGCTTGGGACAGACCTACAATGAGCAGTTCTTC
>13|TRBV2|TRBJ2-1|-|-
CASTETSYNEQFF
TGTGCCAGCACCGAAACTTCCTACAATGAGCAGTTCTTC
>16|TRBV11-2|TRBJ2-1|-|-
CASSLRRAGNNNEQFF
TGTGCCAGCAGCTTAAGGCGGGCCGGAAATAACAATGAGCAGTTCTTC
>16|TRBV11-2|TRBJ2-2|TRBD2|-
CASRGLAEGNTGELFF
TGTGCCAGCCGGGGACTAGCGGAGGGGAACACCGGGGAGCTGTTTTTT
>15|TRBV7-9|TRBJ2-1|TRBD2|-
CASSSRGREGGEQFF
TGTGCCAGCAGCTCCCGCGGGCGGGAGGGGGGTGAGCAGTTCTTC
>16|TRBV27|TRBJ2-5|-|-
CASSLVFRDNWETQYF
TGTGCCAGCAGTTTAGTATTCCGGGACAACTGGGAGACCCAGTACTTC
>15|TRBV6-5|TRBJ2-3|TRBD2|-
CASSYSGGAGDTQYF
TGTGCCAGCAGTTACAGCGGGGGGGCCGGCGATACGCAGTATTTT
>15|TRBV2|TRBJ1-5|TRBD1|-
CASSEWDRVSQPQHF
TGTGCCAGCAGTGAGTGGGACAGGGTGAGTCAGCCCCAGCATTTT
>13|TRBV29-1|TRBJ2-2|-|-
CSVAKSGTGELFF
TGCAGCGTTGCAAAGAGCGGCACCGGGGAGCTGTTTTTT
>17|TRBV29-1|TRBJ2-1|TRBD2|-
CSVDFSGRARGYNEQFF
TGCAGCGTTGACTTTAGCGGGAGGGCCCGGGGATATAATGAGCAGTTCTTC
>15|TRBV7-2|TRBJ2-3|TRBD2|-
CASSLRAGSTDTQYF
TGTGCCAGCAGCTTACGAGCGGGAAGCACAGATACGCAGTATTTT
>14|TRBV12-5|TRBJ2-3|TRBD2|-
CASGPGLAEDTQYF
TGTGCTAGTGGCCCCGGACTAGCGGAAGATACGCAGTATTTT
>14|TRBV5-1|TRBJ2-1|TRBD2|-
CASSYLAGGNEQFF
TGCGCCAGCAGTTACCTAGCGGGGGGCAATGAGCAGTTCTTC
>14|TRBV5-5|TRBJ1-2|-|-
CASSFVQGSEGYTF
TGTGCCAGCAGCTTTGTTCAGGGGAGCGAGGGCTACACCTTC
>13|TRBV2|TRBJ1-4|TRBD1|-
CARGGQGSGKLFF
TGTGCCAGAGGAGGACAGGGAAGTGGAAAACTGTTTTTT
>16|TRBV12-2|TRBJ2-7|-|-
CASRLDGQGRFYEQYF
TGTGCAAGTCGCTTAGATGGGCAGGGCCGGTTTTACGAGCAGTACTTC
>15|TRBV7-9|TRBJ1-5|-|once
CASSLTTGSHQPQHF
TGTGCCAGCAGTTTGACTACAGGGTCCCATCAGCCCCAGCATTTT
>14|TRBV28|TRBJ2-7|TRBD1|once
CASSPGTGSYEQYF
TGTGCCAGCAGTCCCGGGACAGGGTCCTACGAGCAGTACTTC
>17|TRBV5-6|TRBJ1-1|TRBD1|once
CASSARDRGVGNTEAFF
TGTGCCAGCAGCGCCAGGGACAGGGGCGTGGGGAACACTGAAGCTTTCTTT
>17|TRBV14|TRBJ1-2|TRBD1|-
CASSQEGGGWLEYGYTF
TGTGCCAGCAGCCAAGAAGGGGGCGGATGGCTTGAATATGGCTACACCTTC
>16|TRBV19|TRBJ2-1|-|-
CASSTGGRWGSNEQFF
TGTGCCAGTAGTACAGGAGGACGCTGGGGATCCAATGAGCAGTTCTTC
>14|TRBV10-1|TRBJ1-4|TRBD1|-
CASNDRAGNEKLFF
TGCGCCAGCAACGACAGGGCAGGTAATGAAAAACTGTTTTTT
>15|TRBV29-1|TRBJ1-3|TRBD1|-
CSPPGGDSSGNTIYF
TGCAGCCCCCCCGGGGGGGACAGCTCTGGAAACACCATATATTTT
>13|TRBV7-9|TRBJ2-7|TRBD1|-
CASSGQAIYEQYF
TGTGCCAGCAGCGGACAGGCCATCTACGAGCAGTACTTC
>16|TRBV28|TRBJ2-7|TRBD1|-
CASSLIRGNKANEQYF
TGTGCCAGCAGTTTAATCAGGGGGAATAAGGCTAACGAGCAGTACTTC
>12|TRBV7-9|TRBJ2-3|-|-
CASSSSGDTQYF
TGTGCCAGCAGCTCCAGCGGAGATACGCAGTATTTT
>14|TRBV6-5|TRBJ2-7|TRBD1|-
CASSKGQGTYEQYF
TGTGCCAGCAGTAAGGGACAGGGAACCTACGAGCAGTACTTC
>15|TRBV9|TRBJ2-1|-|-
CASSLQDQGWNEQFF
TGTGCCAGCAGCCTTCAAGACCAGGGGTGGAATGAGCAGTTCTTC
>17|TRBV5-4|TRBJ1-6|TRBD1|-
CASSYGGTGGGYSPLHF
TGTGCCAGCAGCTATGGAGGGACAGGGGGCGGTTATTCACCCCTCCACTTT
>13|TRBV30|TRBJ2-5|-|once
CAWSRGNQETQYF
TGTGCCTGGAGTCGAGGAAACCAAGAGACCCAGTACTTC
>15|TRBV7-3|TRBJ1-2|-|-
CASSLLPSSSYGYTF
TGTGCCAGCAGCTTACTCCCCAGTTCTTCCTATGGCTACACCTTC
>18|TRBV11-2|TRBJ1-2|-|-
CASSQLDTAGRANYGYTF
TGTGCCAGCAGCCAATTAGACACTGCGGGGAGGGCGAACTATGGCTACACCTTC
>16|TRBV5-5|TRBJ2-1|TRBD2|-
CASSYRLAGDLDEQFF
TGTGCCAGCAGCTACAGACTAGCGGGAGATTTGGATGAGCAGTTCTTC
>12|TRBV2|TRBJ1-1|-|few
CASGQPNTEAFF
TGTGCCAGCGGACAGCCGAACACTGAAGCTTTCTTT
>13|TRBV30|TRBJ1-5|-|few
CAWQESSNQPQHF
TGTGCCTGGCAAGAGAGTAGCAATCAGCCCCAGCATTTT
>12|TRBV2|TRBJ2-3|-|-
CASKETGDTQYF
TGTGCCAGCAAGGAGACGGGAGATACGCAGTATTTT
>16|TRBV7-9|TRBJ2-5|TRBD1|-
CASSFTSGQGKETQYF
TGTGCCAGCAGCTTCACCTCGGGACAGGGGAAAGAGACCCAGTACTTC
>13|TRBV9|TRBJ1-2|TRBD1|-
CASSARTGDGYTF
TGTGCCAGCAGCGCCCGAACAGGGGATGGCTACACCTTC
>16|TRBV7-6|TRBJ2-2|-|-
CASSLTGNIRTGELFF
TGTGCCAGCAGCTTAACCGGGAACATCAGAACCGGGGAGCTGTTTTTT
>13|TRBV5-6|TRBJ2-1|-|-
CASSPGTLNEQFF
TGTGCCAGCAGCCCCGGGACACTGAATGAGCAGTTCTTC
>15|TRBV6-1|TRBJ2-5|TRBD2|-
CASKGLAVLQETQYF
TGTGCCAGCAAGGGCCTAGCGGTTCTCCAAGAGACCCAGTACTTC
>13|TRBV7-9|TRBJ1-1|TRBD1|-
CASGSGGNTEAFF
TGTGCCAGCGGATCAGGGGGGAACACTGAAGCTTTCTTT
>15|TRBV18|TRBJ1-2|TRBD1|once
CASSSRNGQGSGYTF
TGTGCCAGCTCATCCAGAAACGGACAGGGGAGCGGCTACACCTTC
>18|TRBV11-1|TRBJ2-1|TRBD2|-
CASSLRSVRSGGADEQFF
TGTGCCAGCAGCTTGAGGTCCGTTAGGAGCGGGGGGGCCGATGAGCAGTTCTTC
>15|TRBV4-3|TRBJ2-7|-|medium-sized
CASSQDRQNPYEQYF
TGCGCCAGCAGCCAAGACAGGCAGAACCCCTACGAGCAGTACTTC
>15|TRBV4-3|TRBJ2-2|-|-
CASSQLRGNTGELFF
TGCGCCAGCAGCCAACTGAGAGGGAACACCGGGGAGCTGTTTTTT
>13|TRBV7-6|TRBJ1-2|-|once
CASSSYRNYGYTF
TGTGCCAGCAGCTCCTACAGGAACTATGGCTACACCTTC
>15|TRBV5-8|TRBJ1-3|-|once
CASSFVMSSGNTIYF
TGTGCCAGCAGCTTCGTGATGAGCTCTGGAAACACCATATATTTT